The sample holds a few counts of the clone carrying this T cell receptor beta chain. The target antigen is unknown. CD45RA-negative memory and CD45RA+ naive subsets were split from the CD4+ cells. TCRdb's table, derived via immunoSEQ multiplex PCR, lists solely in-frame clones and lacks some. Of over a million clones listed, 95% to 99% are singletons. This specimen belongs to a study of shared clonotypes between healthy human individuals. Findings of the study overall: It was the non-shared clonotypes that had lower generation probabilities than clonotypes shared by all four donors.

CDR3 length: 13 amino acids. Germline CDR1 MNHEY, CDR2 SVGAGI. Trimming left V 4 bases short and J 8 bases short, with 14 bases between. The rearrangement joins TRBV6-5 to TRBJ1-2, with D perhaps TRBD1 (6 bases). The source material was naive CD4+ T cells sorted from blood. Described subset: CD45RA+ positively selected. The TCR originated in a young man in good health. In DNA form, the CDR3 reads TGTGCCAGCAGTTCCCTTACAGGGACGGGCTACACCTTC. Its protein is CASSSLTGTGYTF.